The 26 T cell receptor beta chains in this list originate from one sample, sequenced in a study of long-term antiretroviral therapy in people with HIV. Assay version v3.0 of immunoSEQ was used, and it was run at survey level. Clones were sequenced by immunoSEQ multiplex PCR, and TCRdb holds only the in-frame ones, with some missing. The sample yields some 43,000 clones, approximately 86% seen once. The sequenced sample was unsorted PBMCs, obtained 0.1 years before starting antiretroviral therapy. These receptors came from a woman aged 50 to 60 with HIV.

The chain employs TRBV9 and TRBJ1-2, with D perhaps matching TRBD1 (5 bases). Trimming removed 6 bases at V and 3 bases at J, with 18 bases between. The length of the CDR3 is 15 residues. CDR1 is SGDLS and CDR2 is YYNGEE in the germline V gene. This chain's CDR3 is CASTPGPQGDYGYTF. DNA of the CDR3: TGTGCCAGCACCCCTGGACCGCAGGGTGACTATGGCTACACCTTC.

In DNA form, the CDR3 reads TGCGCCAGCAGCTTTCGACAGGGGGACACTGAAGCTTTCTTT. It yields the protein CASSFRQGDTEAFF. The chain recombines TRBV5-1 with TRBJ1-1; TRBD1 matches 9 bases. Per the germline V gene, CDR1 is SGHRS and CDR2 is YFSETQ. This CDR3 contains 14 residues. With 2 bases clipped from V and 3 bases from J, the junction kept 2 bases outside the gene matches.

The chain has TRBV5-1 and TRBJ1-2; the D gene is possibly TRBD1 (5 bases). The CDR3 spans 14 residues. The V gene lost 0 bases and the J gene lost 8 bases, with 14 bases spanning the gap. The germline gives CDR1 SGHRS, CDR2 YFSETQ. CDR3 loop: CASSLDGGTVGYTF. CDR3 DNA sequence: TGCGCCAGCAGCTTGGATGGGGGGACGGTCGGCTACACCTTC.

The V call is TRBV5-4, the J call TRBJ2-3; 7 nucleotides align to TRBD2. Germline CDR1 reads SGHNT; CDR2 reads YYREEE (reference sequence). V shed 3 bases, J shed 1 base, and the junction held 2 bases outside the gene matches. This CDR3 spans 14 amino acids. CDR3 sequence reads: CASSSGGGTDTQYF. CDR3 in DNA: TGTGCCAGCAGCTCTGGGGGGGGCACAGATACGCAGTATTTT.

The V gene is TRBV9, the J gene TRBJ1-6; TRBD1 is a possible D gene (5 bases). The ends were cut back, 0 bases at V and 7 bases at J, with 8 bases in the middle. The CDR3 is made up of 14 amino acids. Germline values: CDR1 SGDLS, CDR2 YYNGEE. CDR3 loop: CASSVGGTNSPLHF. The CDR3 DNA follows: TGTGCCAGCAGCGTAGGGGGGACCAATTCACCCCTCCACTTT.

V is TRBV10-3 and J is TRBJ2-5; D call uncertain. V dropped 3 bases and J dropped 5 bases, with 10 bases sitting between them. The CDR3 length is 13 residues. From germline, CDR1 is ENHRY and CDR2 SYGVKD. The chain's CDR3 is CAISDRAWETQYF. CDR3 nucleotide sequence: TGTGCCATCAGTGATAGGGCTTGGGAGACCCAGTACTTC.

CDR3 in amino acids: CASGIRTGTFYEQYF. The DNA of the CDR3 is TGTGCCAGCGGCATCCGAACCGGGACATTTTACGAGCAGTACTTC. The chain combines TRBV11-2 with TRBJ2-7; a possible D gene is TRBD1 (6 bases). V lost 8 bases, J lost 4 bases, and 21 bases lay in between. Germline loops: CDR1 SGHAT, CDR2 FQNNGV. This CDR3 comprises 15 residues.

The chain combines TRBV27 with TRBJ1-1; D is ambiguous. Trimming took 3 bases from V and 2 from J, leaving 7 bases between them. CDR3 length equals 13 residues. Looked up from germline, CDR1 is MNHEY and CDR2 is SMNVEV (reference sequence). CDR3 sequence: CASSLETNTEAFF. In nucleotides, the CDR3 is TGTGCCAGCAGTTTGGAAACTAACACTGAAGCTTTCTTT.

A few counts support this clone. This sequence joins TRBV6-1 and TRBJ1-2; perhaps TRBD1 as D (6 bases). This CDR3 has 12 residues. Germline CDR1 is MNHNS and CDR2 is SASEGT. V lost 8 bases and J lost 6, with 13 bases in between. The CDR3 bases are TGTGCCAGCGGAGAGGGGGATCATGGCTACACCTTC. Translated, it gives CASGEGDHGYTF.

This chain links TRBV20-1 with TRBJ1-2; D is undetermined. Per the germline V gene, CDR1 is DFQATT and CDR2 is SNEGSKA (reference sequence). The CDR3 sequence is 10 residues long. The V end lost 6 bases, the J end lost 5 bases, and 7 bases lay between the germline ends. The CDR3 DNA follows: TGCAGTGCCCCTGGTTATGGCTACACCTTC. This encodes CSAPGYGYTF.

The chain recombines TRBV4-2 with TRBJ2-5; no reliable D call. The CDR3 contains 18 residues. Germline V gene lookup returns CDR1 LGHNA and CDR2 YNFKEQ. Between the trimmed V and J ends, which lost 0 bases and 4 bases, there was a span of 21 bases. CDR3 region: CASSQDEPGSSMGETQYF. The CDR3 DNA follows: TGTGCCAGCAGCCAAGATGAGCCTGGGTCTTCTATGGGAGAGACCCAGTACTTC.

This chain links TRBV19 with TRBJ1-4; D might be TRBD1 (5 bases). The germline CDR1 and CDR2 sequences are LNHDA and SQIVND (reference sequence). Between the trimmed V and J ends, which lost 3 bases and 7 bases, there was a span of 12 bases. This CDR3 has 14 amino acids. Here the CDR3 reads CASSIGGPGEKLFF. CDR3 DNA: TGTGCCAGTAGTATCGGGGGTCCGGGTGAAAAACTGTTTTTT. Together with reference TRBV19 and TRBJ1-4, the CDR3 gives the full variable domain: DGGITQSPKYLFRKEGQNVTLSCEQNLNHDAMYWYRQDPGQGLRLIYYSQIVNDFQKGDIAEGYSVSREKKESFPLTVTSAQKNPTAFYLCASSIGGPGEKLFFGSGTQLSVL.

The chain carries TRBV29-1 and TRBJ1-2; D perhaps matches TRBD1 (6 bases). The CDR3 sequence is 16 residues long. Trimming stripped 6 bases from V and 8 bases from J, with 28 bases between. Germline V gives CDR1 SQVTM, CDR2 ANQGSEA. The CDR3 loop reads CSVAVGDPTGPRGYTF. CDR3 DNA: TGCAGCGTCGCGGTGGGAGATCCGACAGGCCCCCGCGGCTACACCTTC.

The rearrangement uses TRBV18 and TRBJ2-5; D is unresolved. Trimming cost V 7 bases and J 5 bases, with 14 bases left between them. The V gene's germline CDR1 is KGHSH and CDR2 LQKENI. This CDR3 has 13 residues. CDR3 nucleotides: TGTGCCAGCTTACCGTCTTCTTTCGAGACCCAGTACTTC. This encodes CASLPSSFETQYF. Full variable domain (outside the CDR3, taken from reference TRBV18 and TRBJ2-5): NAGVMQNPRHLVRRRGQEARLRCSPMKGHSHVYWYRQLPEEGLKFMVYLQKENIIDESGMPKERFSAEFPKEGPSILRIQQVVRGDSAAYFCASLPSSFETQYFGPGTRLLVL.

The V call is TRBV10-1, the J call TRBJ2-7; 8 nucleotides line up with TRBD1. CDR1 and CDR2 from the germline V gene are WNHNN and SYGVQD (reference sequence). The V gene end was trimmed by 7 bases and the J gene end by 12 bases; junction bases not matched to a gene: 14. This CDR3 has 13 residues. The CDR3 nucleotides read TGCGCCAGCACGACAGGGGTCACCCATCTTCCGTACTTC. Translating gives CASTTGVTHLPYF.

The chain has TRBV11-2 and TRBJ2-7, with 9 bases that match TRBD2. Looked up from germline, CDR1 is SGHAT and CDR2 is FQNNGV. V lost 3 bases to trimming and J lost 5 bases; unmatched junction nucleotides: 5. The CDR3 is 14 residues long. The CDR3 coding sequence is TGTGCCAGCAGCTTCGAGCGGGGGGTGGACGAGCAGTACTTC. It translates to CASSFERGVDEQYF. The full variable domain, rest sourced from reference TRBV11-2 and TRBJ2-7, is EAGVAQSPRYKIIEKRQSVAFWCNPISGHATLYWYQQILGQGPKLLIQFQNNGVVDDSQLPKDRFSAERLKGVDSTLKIQPAKLEDSAVYLCASSFERGVDEQYFGPGTRLTVT.

This clone was seen only once. J is TRBJ1-1 and V is TRBV2; weak D call: TRBD1 (5 bases). Germline values: CDR1 SNHLY, CDR2 FYNNEI. Trimming took off 4 bases at V and 3 bases at J, with 9 bases between the two ends. This CDR3 region has 13 residues. This chain's CDR3 is CASSGRADTEAFF. CDR3 DNA sequence: TGTGCCAGCAGTGGCAGGGCTGACACTGAAGCTTTCTTT. The variable domain in full, completed from reference TRBV2 and TRBJ1-1, reads EPEVTQTPSHQVTQMGQEVILRCVPISNHLYFYWYRQILGQKVEFLVSFYNNEISEKSEIFDDQFSVERPDGSNFTLKIRSTKLEDSAMYFCASSGRADTEAFFGQGTRLTVV.

The chain employs TRBV6-4 and TRBJ2-3; 7 nucleotides agree with TRBD2. Losses at the gene ends were 4 bases for V and 1 base for J; bases not matched to a gene: 5. Germline assignment: CDR1 MRHNA and CDR2 SNTAGT. This CDR3 has 15 residues. CDR3 region: CASSVASGRTDTQYF. The CDR3 nucleotides read TGTGCCAGCAGTGTGGCTAGCGGCCGCACAGATACGCAGTATTTT.

The rearrangement links TRBV30 to TRBJ2-5; a weak D match, TRBD2 (5 bases). Germline V gene data show CDR1 as GTSNPN and CDR2 as SVGIG (reference sequence). This CDR3 spans 14 amino acids. V was clipped by 0 bases and J by 1 base, with 9 bases between them. CDR3: CAWSVQAAQETQYF. In DNA form, the CDR3 reads TGTGCCTGGAGTGTACAAGCGGCCCAAGAGACCCAGTACTTC.

V usage is TRBV4-2 and J usage is TRBJ1-3; tentative D call: TRBD1 (5 bases). Germline lookup yields CDR1 LGHNA and CDR2 YNFKEQ. V lost 2 bases and J 0 bases, leaving 17 bases between the germline ends. This CDR3 has 18 residues. CDR3 region: CASSQIKALGVSGNTIYF. The CDR3 bases are TGTGCCAGCAGCCAAATCAAAGCTTTGGGGGTCTCTGGAAACACCATATATTTT.

The chain links TRBV7-9 to TRBJ2-5; D remains ambiguous. The V end was cut by 5 bases, the J end by 1 base, with 8 bases between. From germline, CDR1 is SEHNR and CDR2 FQNEAQ (reference sequence). This CDR3 is built from 13 residues. The CDR3 sequence: CASSVSPQETQYF. CDR3 bases: TGTGCCAGCAGCGTCTCCCCCCAAGAGACCCAGTACTTC.

This chain links TRBV4-2 with TRBJ2-6, with a tentative D call TRBD1 (6 bases). This CDR3 spans 16 amino acids. Germline V gene data show CDR1 as LGHNA and CDR2 as YNFKEQ. Trimming removed 5 bases at V and 9 bases at J, with 20 bases between. CDR3 nucleotide sequence: TGTGCCAGCAGCGATCGACAGGACGAAGGACGCAACGTCCTGACTTTC. Encoded protein: CASSDRQDEGRNVLTF.

The chain is built from TRBV6-6 and TRBJ2-7, with 8 bases lining up with TRBD1. CDR3 length: 14 amino acids. With 3 bases clipped from V and 7 bases from J, the junction kept 8 bases outside the gene matches. Germline V gene sequence: CDR1 MNHNY, CDR2 SVGAGI (reference sequence). CDR3 in DNA: TGTGCCAGCAGTTATCGGCAGGGGGCGGGGGAGCAGTACTTC. It codes for CASSYRQGAGEQYF.

This chain uses TRBV18 with TRBJ1-5; the D gene is possibly TRBD1 (5 bases). This CDR3 comprises 16 residues. In germline, CDR1 is KGHSH, CDR2 LQKENI. V was trimmed by 3 bases and J by 0 bases, leaving 12 bases between them. This CDR3 is CASSPTDKLSNQPQHF. The DNA of the CDR3 is TGTGCCAGCTCACCTACGGACAAGCTTAGCAATCAGCCCCAGCATTTT.

This chain uses TRBV19 with TRBJ1-2; 10 bases align to TRBD1. Germline trimming cut 6 bases from V and 5 bases from J; bases unmatched to any gene: 12. The germline V gene has CDR1 LNHDA and CDR2 SQIVND (reference sequence). The CDR3 has 16 amino acids. CDR3 sequence reads: CASSDLADRGLYGYTF. The CDR3, as DNA: TGTGCCAGTAGCGACTTGGCCGACAGGGGGCTGTATGGCTACACCTTC.

This rearrangement joins TRBV7-3 to TRBJ2-1, with D possibly matching TRBD2 (5 bases). The CDR3 loop spans 14 amino acids. Germline V gene sequence: CDR1 SGHTA, CDR2 FQGTGA. V was clipped by 5 bases and J by 4 bases, with 12 bases between them. CDR3 sequence (DNA): TGTGCCAGCAGCGAGGGTGCTTTATACAATGAGCAGTTCTTC. It yields the protein CASSEGALYNEQFF. Complete variable domain (other parts from reference TRBV7-3 and TRBJ2-1): GAGVSQTPSNKVTEKGKYVELRCDPISGHTALYWYRQSLGQGPEFLIYFQGTGAADDSGLPNDRFFAVRPEGSVSTLKIQRTERGDSAVYLCASSEGALYNEQFFGPGTRLTVL.